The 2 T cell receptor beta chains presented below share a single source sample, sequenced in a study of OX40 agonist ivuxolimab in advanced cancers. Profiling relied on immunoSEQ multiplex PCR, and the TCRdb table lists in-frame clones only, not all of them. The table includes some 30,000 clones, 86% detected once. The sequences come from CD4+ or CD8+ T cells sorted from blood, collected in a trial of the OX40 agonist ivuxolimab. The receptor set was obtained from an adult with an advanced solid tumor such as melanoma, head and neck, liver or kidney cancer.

Here the CDR3 reads CASRSRLLQETQYF. CDR3 DNA: TGTGCCAGCCGTTCAAGACTACTCCAAGAGACCCAGTACTTC. This chain connects TRBV7-8 to TRBJ2-5; the D gene is possibly TRBD2 (5 bases). The ends were cut back, 8 bases at V and 1 base at J, with 14 bases in the middle. The CDR3 sequence is 14 residues long. CDR1 is SGHVS and CDR2 is FQNEAQ in the germline V gene.

Written as DNA, the CDR3 is TGTGCCAGCAGCTTCACAAGTACCTACGAGCAGTACTTC. Translation gives CASSFTSTYEQYF. The chain is built from TRBV11-2 and TRBJ2-7; D remains unclear. Trimming pared 3 bases from V and 2 bases from J, leaving 8 bases between. CDR1 and CDR2 from the germline V gene are SGHAT and FQNNGV. There are 13 residues in the CDR3.